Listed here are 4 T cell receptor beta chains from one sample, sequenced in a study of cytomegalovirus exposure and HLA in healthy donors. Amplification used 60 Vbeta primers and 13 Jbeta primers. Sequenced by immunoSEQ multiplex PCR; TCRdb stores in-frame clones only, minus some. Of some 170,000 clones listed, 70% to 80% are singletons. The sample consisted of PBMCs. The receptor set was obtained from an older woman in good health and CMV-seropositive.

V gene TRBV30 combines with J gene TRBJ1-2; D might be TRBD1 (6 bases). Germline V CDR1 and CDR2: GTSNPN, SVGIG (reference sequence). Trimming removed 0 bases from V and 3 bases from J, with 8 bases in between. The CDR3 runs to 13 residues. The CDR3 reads CAWSVGADYGYTF. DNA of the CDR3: TGTGCCTGGAGTGTGGGGGCGGACTATGGCTACACCTTC. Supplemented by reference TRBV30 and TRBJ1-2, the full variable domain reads SQTIHQWPATLVQPVGSPLSLECTVEGTSNPNLYWYRQAAGRGLQLLFYSVGIGQISSEVPQNLSASRPQDRQFILSSKKLLLSDSGFYLCAWSVGADYGYTFGSGTRLTVV.

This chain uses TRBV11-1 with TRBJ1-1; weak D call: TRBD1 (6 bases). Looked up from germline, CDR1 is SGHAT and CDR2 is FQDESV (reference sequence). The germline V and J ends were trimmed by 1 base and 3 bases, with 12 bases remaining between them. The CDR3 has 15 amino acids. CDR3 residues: CASSLEHRAHTEAFF. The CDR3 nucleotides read TGTGCCAGCAGCTTAGAGCACAGGGCGCACACTGAAGCTTTCTTT.

The CDR3 DNA reads TGTGCCAGCAGCAAAGCGCTGACAGAAGACACACGGCCCCAGCATTTT. Translation: CASSKALTEDTRPQHF. The V gene is TRBV21-1, the J gene TRBJ1-5; the D call of TRBD1 is as the table states it, not checked on the DNA. TRBV21-1 represents a pseudogene. The CDR3 consists of 16 residues.

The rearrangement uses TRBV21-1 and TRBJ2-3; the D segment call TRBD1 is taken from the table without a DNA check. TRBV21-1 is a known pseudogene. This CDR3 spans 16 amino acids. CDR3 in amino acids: CASSKEKGTGTDTQYF. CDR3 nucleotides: TGTGCCAGCAGCAAAGAAAAAGGGACAGGGACAGATACGCAGTATTTT.